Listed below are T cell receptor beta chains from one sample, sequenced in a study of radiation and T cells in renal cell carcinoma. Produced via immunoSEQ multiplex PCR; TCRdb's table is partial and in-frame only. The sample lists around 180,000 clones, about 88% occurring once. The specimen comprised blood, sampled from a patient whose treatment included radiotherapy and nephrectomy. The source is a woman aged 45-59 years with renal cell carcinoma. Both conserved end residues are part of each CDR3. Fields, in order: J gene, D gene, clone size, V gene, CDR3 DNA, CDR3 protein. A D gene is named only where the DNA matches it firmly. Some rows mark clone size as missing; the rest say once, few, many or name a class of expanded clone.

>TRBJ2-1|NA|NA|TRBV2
TGTGCCAGCAGTCCTTGGGGATACCACAATGAGCAGTTCTTC
CASSPWGYHNEQFF
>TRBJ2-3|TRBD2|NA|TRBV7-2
TGTGCCAGCAGCTTAGAACCAGCGGGGGGGCCCCAGGATACGCAGTATTTT
CASSLEPAGGPQDTQYF
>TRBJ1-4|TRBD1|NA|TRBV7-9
TGTGCCAGCAGCCATCCAGGGGGCTGGGGGGAAAAACTGTTTTTT
CASSHPGGWGEKLFF
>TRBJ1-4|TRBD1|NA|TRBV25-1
TGTGCCAGCAGCACCGGGACAGGGGGGTCCGAAAAACTGTTTTTT
CASSTGTGGSEKLFF
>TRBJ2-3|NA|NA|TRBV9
TGTGCCAGCAGCGTAGGCCGCCAACGCCGCACAGATACGCAGTATTTT
CASSVGRQRRTDTQYF
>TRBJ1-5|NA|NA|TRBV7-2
TGTGCCAGCAGCTTTAGGGGCGGACTCAATCAGCCCCAGCATTTT
CASSFRGGLNQPQHF
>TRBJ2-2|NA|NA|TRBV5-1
TGCGCCAGCAGCTTGGGATTTAGAATGGGTACGAACACCGGGGAGCTGTTTTTT
CASSLGFRMGTNTGELFF
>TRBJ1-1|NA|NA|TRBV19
TGTGCCAGTAGTTGGTTAGGGGGGGGAACTGAAGCTTTCTTT
CASSWLGGGTEAFF
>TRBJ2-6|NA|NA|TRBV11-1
TGTGCCAGCAAGGGGCCTGGGGCCAACGTCCTGACTTTC
CASKGPGANVLTF
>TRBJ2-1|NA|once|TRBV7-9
TGTGCCAGCAGATTCACCAATGAGCAGTTCTTC
CASRFTNEQFF
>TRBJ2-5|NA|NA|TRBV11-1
TGTGCCAGCAGTCGAACGGTAGGACAGCAGGAGACCCAGTACTTC
CASSRTVGQQETQYF
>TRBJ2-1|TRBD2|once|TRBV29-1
TGCAGCGTTAGGATCGGGGGGTTCCCCGAGCAGTTCTTC
CSVRIGGFPEQFF
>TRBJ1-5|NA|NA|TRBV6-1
TGTGCCAGTAGGTACAGGGTGGGACAGCCCCAGCATTTT
CASRYRVGQPQHF
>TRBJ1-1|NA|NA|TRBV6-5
TGTGCCAGCAGCCCCGGTCCCTTTGGAGCTTTCTTT
CASSPGPFGAFF
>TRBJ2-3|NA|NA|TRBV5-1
TGCGCCAGCAGATGGGGGGGCCAACCAACAGATACGCAGTATTTT
CASRWGGQPTDTQYF
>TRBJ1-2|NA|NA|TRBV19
TGTGCCAGTAGTATAGCGACCGAGCATGGCTACACCTTC
CASSIATEHGYTF
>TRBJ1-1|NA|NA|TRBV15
TGTGCCACCAGCAGCGGGTCAGGAGCTTTCTTT
CATSSGSGAFF
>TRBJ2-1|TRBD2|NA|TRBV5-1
TGCGCCAGCAGCTGGGGCCTAACCGGACTAGCGGCTCGCAATGAGCAGTTCTTC
CASSWGLTGLAARNEQFF